The rows below give T cell receptor beta chains drawn from one sample of a study of shared clonotypes between healthy human individuals. TCRdb's table, derived via immunoSEQ multiplex PCR, lists solely in-frame clones and lacks some. Of about 1.5 million clones listed, around 95% are singletons. Sample: naive CD4+ T cells sorted from blood. The source is a man aged 25 to 40 in good health. Both conserved end residues are part of each CDR3. A D gene is named only where the DNA matches it firmly. For some rows the clone size is stated as once, few or many, or as a class when expanded; others skip it.

d_call,j_call,v_call,clone_size,cdr3_nt,cdr3_aa
TRBD1,TRBJ1-2,TRBV28,-,TGTGCCAGCACTCAGCAGGGGGTTCGCTATGGCTACACCTTC,CASTQQGVRYGYTF
TRBD1,TRBJ1-4,TRBV5-1,-,TGCGCCAGCAGTAACCACTTGGGGACAGGCGGGGAAAAACTGTTTTTT,CASSNHLGTGGEKLFF
-,TRBJ2-7,TRBV2,-,TGTGCCAGCAGTGCCAGCTTACCCTACGAGCAGTACTTC,CASSASLPYEQYF
TRBD1,TRBJ1-1,TRBV2,-,TGTGCCAGCCTCTCTGACAGGGGGGCAGAGGCTTTCTTT,CASLSDRGAEAFF
-,TRBJ2-5,TRBV20-1,-,TGCAGTGCGATCAAAAGTGAGACCCAGTACTTC,CSAIKSETQYF
-,TRBJ1-5,TRBV15,-,TGTGCCACCAGCCCATCGCCGTATCAGCCCCAGCATTTT,CATSPSPYQPQHF
-,TRBJ1-2,TRBV28,-,TGTGCCAGCAGTGACGCCCTCGGGCCCCTAGGCTACACCTTC,CASSDALGPLGYTF
-,TRBJ2-2,TRBV19,-,TGTGCCAGTAGTGGTATACAGGGCGGGGAGCTGTTTTTT,CASSGIQGGELFF
-,TRBJ1-2,TRBV5-1,-,TGCGCCAGCAGCTTGACGGACCTCGGGGGCTACACCTTC,CASSLTDLGGYTF
-,TRBJ2-2,TRBV2,-,TGTGCCAGGGGCAGGACGAACACCGGGGAGCTGTTTTTT,CARGRTNTGELFF
-,TRBJ2-3,TRBV15,-,TGTGCCACCAGCAGAGATCTGGTCACAGATACGCAGTATTTT,CATSRDLVTDTQYF
TRBD2,TRBJ2-2,TRBV28,-,TGTGCCAGCAGTCCATGGACTAGCGCGAACACCGGGGAGCTGTTTTTT,CASSPWTSANTGELFF
TRBD2,TRBJ2-7,TRBV9,-,TGTGCCAGCAGCGTAGGGCTAGCGGCCATGTCCTACGAGCAGTACTTC,CASSVGLAAMSYEQYF
TRBD1,TRBJ2-2,TRBV28,-,TGTGCCAGTAGAGTAGGGACAGTTAACACCGGGGAGCTGTTTTTT,CASRVGTVNTGELFF
-,TRBJ1-1,TRBV6-1,-,TGTGCCAGCAGTACCCGGGGGGTTAACACTGAAGCTTTCTTT,CASSTRGVNTEAFF
TRBD2,TRBJ2-3,TRBV5-4,-,TGTGCCAGCAGCCCGGGACTAGCGGAGAGGCGGGGTACGCAGTATTTT,CASSPGLAERRGTQYF
-,TRBJ1-3,TRBV28,once,TGTGCCAGCAGTTTACAGGGACGGTCTGGAAACACCATATATTTT,CASSLQGRSGNTIYF
TRBD1,TRBJ2-7,TRBV7-6,-,TGTGCCAGCAGCCAAACAGGGGCACGAGAGCAGTACTTC,CASSQTGAREQYF
-,TRBJ2-5,TRBV10-1,-,TGCGCCAGCAGTGATCGGGGATTCGGAGAGACCCAGTACTTC,CASSDRGFGETQYF
-,TRBJ2-1,TRBV18,-,TGTGCCAGCTCACCACCTGCTAGCTATATCAATGAGCAGTTCTTC,CASSPPASYINEQFF
TRBD2,TRBJ2-5,TRBV6-5,-,TGTGCCAGCAGTTACTCTTCTGCGGGAGAAGAGACCCAGTACTTC,CASSYSSAGEETQYF
-,TRBJ2-1,TRBV15,-,TGTGCCACCAGCAGAGTGTTTGGCGGGACTTCCTACAATGAGCAGTTCTTC,CATSRVFGGTSYNEQFF
-,TRBJ2-7,TRBV7-8,-,TGTGCCAGCAGCTTGGCAGGGGTGGACGAGCAGTACTTC,CASSLAGVDEQYF
-,TRBJ1-3,TRBV5-6,-,TGTGCCAGCAGCTTCTCCCAGCTCTCTGGAAACACCATATATTTT,CASSFSQLSGNTIYF
-,TRBJ2-5,TRBV2,-,TGTGCCAGCAGTGAGGGCTTGGTAGTGGCCCAGTACTTC,CASSEGLVVAQYF
TRBD1,TRBJ2-1,TRBV11-1,-,TGTGCCAGCAGCTACCGTCCGGGGACAGGATACAATGAGCAGTTCTTC,CASSYRPGTGYNEQFF
TRBD2,TRBJ2-3,TRBV7-8,-,TGTGCCAGCAGCCGTTGGACTAGCGGGGAATCAGATACGCAGTATTTT,CASSRWTSGESDTQYF
-,TRBJ2-3,TRBV4-3,-,TGCGCCAGCAGCCAAGAGGCCGGGAGCCCGGGTACGCAGTATTTT,CASSQEAGSPGTQYF
-,TRBJ1-1,TRBV5-4,-,TGTGCCAGCAGCTTGCCGGGAGCGAACGCTGAAGCTTTCTTT,CASSLPGANAEAFF